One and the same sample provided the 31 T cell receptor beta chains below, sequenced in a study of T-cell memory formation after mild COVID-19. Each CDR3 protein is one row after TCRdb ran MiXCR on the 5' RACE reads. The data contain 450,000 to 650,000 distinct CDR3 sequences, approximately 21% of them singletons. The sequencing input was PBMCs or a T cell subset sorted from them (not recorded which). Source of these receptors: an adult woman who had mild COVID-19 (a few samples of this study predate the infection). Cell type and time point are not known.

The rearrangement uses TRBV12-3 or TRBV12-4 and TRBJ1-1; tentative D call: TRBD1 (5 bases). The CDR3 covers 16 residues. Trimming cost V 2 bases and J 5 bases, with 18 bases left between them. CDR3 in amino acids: CASSLNWGGGVTEAFF. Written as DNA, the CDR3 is TGTGCCAGCAGTTTAAACTGGGGGGGTGGAGTGACTGAAGCTTTCTTT.

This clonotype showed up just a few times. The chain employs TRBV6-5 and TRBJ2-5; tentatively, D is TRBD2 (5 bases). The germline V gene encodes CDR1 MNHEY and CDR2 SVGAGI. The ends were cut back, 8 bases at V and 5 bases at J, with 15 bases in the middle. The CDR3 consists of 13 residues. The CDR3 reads CASEGRGRETQYF. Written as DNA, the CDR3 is TGTGCCAGCGAAGGCCGAGGGCGCGAGACCCAGTACTTC.

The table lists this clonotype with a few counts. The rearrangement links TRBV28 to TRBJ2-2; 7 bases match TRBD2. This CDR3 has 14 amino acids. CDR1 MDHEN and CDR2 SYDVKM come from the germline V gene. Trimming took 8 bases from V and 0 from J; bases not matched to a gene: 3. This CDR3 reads CASLGGTNTGELFF. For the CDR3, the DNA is TGTGCCAGCTTGGGAGGGACGAACACCGGGGAGCTGTTTTTT.

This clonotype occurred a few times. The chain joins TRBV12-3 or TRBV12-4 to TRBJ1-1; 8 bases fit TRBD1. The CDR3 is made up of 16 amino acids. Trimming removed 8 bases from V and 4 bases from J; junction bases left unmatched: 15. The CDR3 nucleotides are TGTGCCAGCTCGGGACCGACAGGGGTCCATGGCACTGAAGCTTTCTTT. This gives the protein CASSGPTGVHGTEAFF.

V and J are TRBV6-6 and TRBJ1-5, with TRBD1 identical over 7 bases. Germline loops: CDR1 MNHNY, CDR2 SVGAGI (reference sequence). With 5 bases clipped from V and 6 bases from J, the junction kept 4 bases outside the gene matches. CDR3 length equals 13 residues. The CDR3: CASSGQVSQPQHF. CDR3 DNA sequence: TGTGCCAGCAGTGGACAGGTATCTCAGCCCCAGCATTTT.

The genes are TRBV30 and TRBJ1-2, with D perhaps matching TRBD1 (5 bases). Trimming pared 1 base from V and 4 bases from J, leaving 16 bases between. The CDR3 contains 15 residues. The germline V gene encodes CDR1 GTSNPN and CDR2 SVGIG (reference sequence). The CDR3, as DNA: TGTGCCTGGAGTGGTACATCCCCCGGGACCTATGGCTACACCTTC. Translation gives CAWSGTSPGTYGYTF.

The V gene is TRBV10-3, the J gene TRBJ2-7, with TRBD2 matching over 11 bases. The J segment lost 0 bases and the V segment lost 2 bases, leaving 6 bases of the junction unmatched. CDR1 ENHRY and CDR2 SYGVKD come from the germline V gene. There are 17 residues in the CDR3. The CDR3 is CAISEAPSGGTSYEQYF. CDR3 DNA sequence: TGTGCCATCAGTGAGGCCCCTAGCGGGGGGACCTCCTACGAGCAGTACTTC.

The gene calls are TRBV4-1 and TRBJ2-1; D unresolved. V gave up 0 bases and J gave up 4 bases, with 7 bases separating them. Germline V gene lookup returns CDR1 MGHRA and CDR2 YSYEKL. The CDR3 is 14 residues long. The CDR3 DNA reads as TGCGCCAGCAGCCAAGAGGACCGATACAATGAGCAGTTCTTC. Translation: CASSQEDRYNEQFF.

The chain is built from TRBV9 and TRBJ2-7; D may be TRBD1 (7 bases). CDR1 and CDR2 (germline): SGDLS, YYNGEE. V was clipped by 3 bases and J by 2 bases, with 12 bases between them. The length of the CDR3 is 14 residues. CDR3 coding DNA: TGTGCCAGCAGCGCGGAGGGACAGCCCTACGAGCAGTACTTC. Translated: CASSAEGQPYEQYF.

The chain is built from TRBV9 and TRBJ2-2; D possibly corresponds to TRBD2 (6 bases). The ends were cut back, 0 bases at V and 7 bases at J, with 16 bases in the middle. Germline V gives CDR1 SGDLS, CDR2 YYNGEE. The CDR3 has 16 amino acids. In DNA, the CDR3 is TGTGCCAGCAGCGTAGATTCGGCGGGGTTCAGCGGGGAGCTGTTTTTT. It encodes CASSVDSAGFSGELFF.

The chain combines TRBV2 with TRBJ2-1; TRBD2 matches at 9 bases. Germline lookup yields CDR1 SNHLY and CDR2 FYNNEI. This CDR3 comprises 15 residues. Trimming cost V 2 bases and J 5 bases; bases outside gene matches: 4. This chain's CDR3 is CASSERAGGNNEQFF. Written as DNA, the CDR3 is TGTGCCAGCAGTGAAAGGGCGGGGGGGAACAATGAGCAGTTCTTC.

CDR3 amino acids: CASSPHHLTDTQYF. In DNA form, the CDR3 reads TGTGCCAGCAGCCCGCACCACTTGACGGATACGCAGTATTTT. V usage is TRBV7-9 and J usage is TRBJ2-3, with no clear D. Germline loops: CDR1 SEHNR, CDR2 FQNEAQ (reference sequence). The CDR3 extends over 14 amino acids. V gave up 5 bases and J gave up 6 bases, with 15 bases separating them. The entire variable domain, with the rest obtained from reference TRBV7-9 and TRBJ2-3, is as follows: DTGVSQNPRHKITKRGQNVTFRCDPISEHNRLYWYRQTLGQGPEFLTYFQNEAQLEKSRLLSDRFSAERPKGSFSTLEIQRTEQGDSAMYLCASSPHHLTDTQYFGPGTRLTVL.

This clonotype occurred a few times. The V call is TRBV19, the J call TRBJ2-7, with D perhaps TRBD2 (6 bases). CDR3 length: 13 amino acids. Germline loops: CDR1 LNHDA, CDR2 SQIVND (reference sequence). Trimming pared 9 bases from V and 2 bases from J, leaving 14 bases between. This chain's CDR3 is CASLGGETYEQYF. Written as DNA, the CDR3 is TGTGCCAGCCTGGGAGGAGAGACCTACGAGCAGTACTTC.

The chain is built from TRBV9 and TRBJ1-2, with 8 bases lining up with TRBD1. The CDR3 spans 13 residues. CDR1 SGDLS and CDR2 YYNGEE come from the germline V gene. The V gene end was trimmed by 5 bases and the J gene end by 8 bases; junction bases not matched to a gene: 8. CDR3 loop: CASRKGQEGGYTF. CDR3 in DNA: TGTGCCAGCAGAAAGGGACAGGAGGGCGGCTACACCTTC.

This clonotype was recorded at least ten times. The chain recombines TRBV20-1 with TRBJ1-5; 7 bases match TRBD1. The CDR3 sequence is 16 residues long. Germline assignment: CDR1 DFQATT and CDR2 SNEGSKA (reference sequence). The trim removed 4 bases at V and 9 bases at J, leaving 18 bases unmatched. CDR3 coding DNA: TGCAGTGCTATCCCCGGACAGGCGTCCGCCCAAAGGCCCCAGCATTTT. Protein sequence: CSAIPGQASAQRPQHF.

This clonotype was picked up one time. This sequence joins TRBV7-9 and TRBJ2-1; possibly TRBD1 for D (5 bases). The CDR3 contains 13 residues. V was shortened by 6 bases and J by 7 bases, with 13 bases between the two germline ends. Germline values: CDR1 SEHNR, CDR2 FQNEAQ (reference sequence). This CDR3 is CASSPVDKNEQFF. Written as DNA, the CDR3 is TGTGCCAGCAGTCCTGTGGACAAAAATGAGCAGTTCTTC.

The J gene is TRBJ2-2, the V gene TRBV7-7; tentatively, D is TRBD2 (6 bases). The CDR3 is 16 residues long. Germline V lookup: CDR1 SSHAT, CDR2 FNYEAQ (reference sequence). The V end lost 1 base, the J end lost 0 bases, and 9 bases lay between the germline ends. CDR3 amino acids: CASSLEAGTNTGELFF. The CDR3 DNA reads TGTGCCAGCAGCTTAGAGGCGGGGACGAACACCGGGGAGCTGTTTTTT.

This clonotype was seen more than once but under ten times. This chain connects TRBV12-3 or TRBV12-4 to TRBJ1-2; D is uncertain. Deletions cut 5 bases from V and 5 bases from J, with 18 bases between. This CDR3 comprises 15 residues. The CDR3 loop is CASSPATSRGYGYTF. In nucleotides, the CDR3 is TGTGCCAGCAGTCCTGCGACAAGTCGAGGGTATGGCTACACCTTC.

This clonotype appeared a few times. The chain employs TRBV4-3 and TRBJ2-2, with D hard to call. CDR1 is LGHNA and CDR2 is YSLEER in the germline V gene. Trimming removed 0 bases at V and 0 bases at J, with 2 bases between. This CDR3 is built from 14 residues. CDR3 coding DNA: TGCGCCAGCAGCCAAGAACCGAACACCGGGGAGCTGTTTTTT. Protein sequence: CASSQEPNTGELFF.

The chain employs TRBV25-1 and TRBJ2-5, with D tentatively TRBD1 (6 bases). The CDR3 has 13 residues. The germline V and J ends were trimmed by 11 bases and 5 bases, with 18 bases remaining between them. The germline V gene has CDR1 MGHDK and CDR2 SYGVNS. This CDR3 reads CAPGVGGPETQYF. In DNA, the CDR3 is TGTGCCCCCGGGGTAGGGGGACCGGAGACCCAGTACTTC.

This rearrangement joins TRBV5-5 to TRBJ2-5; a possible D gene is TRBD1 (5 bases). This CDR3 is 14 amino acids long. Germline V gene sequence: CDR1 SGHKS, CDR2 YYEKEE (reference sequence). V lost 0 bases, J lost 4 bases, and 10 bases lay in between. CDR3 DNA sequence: TGTGCCAGCAGCTTGGCCCAGGGTACAGAGACCCAGTACTTC. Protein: CASSLAQGTETQYF.

This CDR3 is CASRGRGVNEQFF. For the CDR3, the DNA is TGTGCCAGCAGGGGGCGGGGGGTGAATGAGCAGTTCTTC. The gene calls are TRBV27 and TRBJ2-1; 8 nucleotides match TRBD2. Germline-derived CDR1 and CDR2 are MNHEY and SMNVEV (reference sequence). The CDR3 extends over 13 amino acids. V lost 6 bases, J lost 7 bases, and 5 bases stayed unmatched.

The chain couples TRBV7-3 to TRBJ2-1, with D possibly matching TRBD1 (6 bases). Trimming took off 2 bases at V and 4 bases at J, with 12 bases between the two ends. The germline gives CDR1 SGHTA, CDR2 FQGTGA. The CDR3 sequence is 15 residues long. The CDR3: CASSLLVRGYNEQFF. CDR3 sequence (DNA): TGTGCCAGCAGCTTACTGGTCAGGGGATACAATGAGCAGTTCTTC.

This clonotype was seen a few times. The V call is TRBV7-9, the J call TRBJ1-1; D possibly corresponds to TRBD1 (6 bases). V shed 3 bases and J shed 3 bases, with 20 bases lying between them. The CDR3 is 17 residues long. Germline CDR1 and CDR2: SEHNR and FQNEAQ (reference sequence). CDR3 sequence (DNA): TGTGCCAGCAGCTTGCCCCAGGGGTCCGATCACTACACTGAAGCTTTCTTT. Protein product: CASSLPQGSDHYTEAFF.

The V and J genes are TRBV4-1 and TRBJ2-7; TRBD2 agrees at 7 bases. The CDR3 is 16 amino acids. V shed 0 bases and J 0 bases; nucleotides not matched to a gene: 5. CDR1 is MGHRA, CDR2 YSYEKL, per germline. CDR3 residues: CASSQDSGLGSYEQYF. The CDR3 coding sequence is TGCGCCAGCAGCCAAGATTCAGGACTAGGCTCCTACGAGCAGTACTTC.

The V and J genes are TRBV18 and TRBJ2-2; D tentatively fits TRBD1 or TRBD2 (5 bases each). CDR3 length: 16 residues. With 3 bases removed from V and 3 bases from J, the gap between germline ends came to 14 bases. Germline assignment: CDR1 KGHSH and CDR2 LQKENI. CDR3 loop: CASSPLGTVDTGELFF. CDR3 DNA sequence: TGTGCCAGCTCACCTCTCGGGACGGTGGACACCGGGGAGCTGTTTTTT.

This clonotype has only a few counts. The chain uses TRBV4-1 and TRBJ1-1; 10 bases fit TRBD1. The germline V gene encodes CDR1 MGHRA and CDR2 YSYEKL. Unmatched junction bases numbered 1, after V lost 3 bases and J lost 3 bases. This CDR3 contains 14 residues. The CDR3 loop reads CASSQDRGYTEAFF. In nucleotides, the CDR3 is TGCGCCAGCAGCCAGGACAGGGGGTACACTGAAGCTTTCTTT.

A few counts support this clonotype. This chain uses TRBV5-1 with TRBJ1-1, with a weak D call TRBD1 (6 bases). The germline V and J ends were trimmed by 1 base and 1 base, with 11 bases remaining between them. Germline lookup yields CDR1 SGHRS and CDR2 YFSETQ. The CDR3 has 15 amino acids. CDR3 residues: CASSLNREKNTEAFF. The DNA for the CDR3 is TGCGCCAGCAGCTTGAACAGGGAGAAGAACACTGAAGCTTTCTTT. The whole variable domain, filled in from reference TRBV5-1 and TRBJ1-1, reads KAGVTQTPRYLIKTRGQQVTLSCSPISGHRSVSWYQQTPGQGLQFLFEYFSETQRNKGNFPGRFSGRQFSNSRSEMNVSTLELGDSALYLCASSLNREKNTEAFFGQGTRLTVV.

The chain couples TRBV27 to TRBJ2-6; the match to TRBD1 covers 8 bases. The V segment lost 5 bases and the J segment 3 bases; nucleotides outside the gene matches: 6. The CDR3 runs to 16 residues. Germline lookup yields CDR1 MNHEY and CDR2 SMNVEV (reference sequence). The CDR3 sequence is CASSLRTGFGANVLTF. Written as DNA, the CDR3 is TGTGCCAGCAGTCTCCGGACAGGGTTTGGGGCCAACGTCCTGACTTTC.

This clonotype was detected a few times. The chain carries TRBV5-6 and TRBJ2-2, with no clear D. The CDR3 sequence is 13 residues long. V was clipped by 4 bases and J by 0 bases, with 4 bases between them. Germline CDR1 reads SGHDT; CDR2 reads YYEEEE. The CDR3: CASSTTNTGELFF. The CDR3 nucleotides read TGTGCCAGCAGCACTACGAACACCGGGGAGCTGTTTTTT.

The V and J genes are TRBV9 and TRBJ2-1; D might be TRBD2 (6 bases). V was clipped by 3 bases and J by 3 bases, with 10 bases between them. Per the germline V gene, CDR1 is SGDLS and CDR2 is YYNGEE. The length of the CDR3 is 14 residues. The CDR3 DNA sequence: TGTGCCAGCAGCGCTCGGGGGAGCTACAATGAGCAGTTCTTC. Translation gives CASSARGSYNEQFF.